What follows are 20 T cell receptor beta chains derived from one specimen sequenced in a study of tumor-infiltrating lymphocytes in primary liver carcinoma. cDNA specific to TCR beta was made from 500 to 650 ng of total RNA, with a constant-region primer employed for priming. What produced the TCR beta libraries was three nested multiplex PCR rounds using slightly modified ARM-PCR. Rounds one and two of PCR, each of 10 cycles, were primed with TRBV1-TRBV30 forward primers and a C-beta reverse primer. TCRdb passed the multiplex PCR reads through MiXCR, listing each CDR3 protein once. The sample yields fewer than 350,000 distinct CDR3 sequences, roughly 61% seen once. Alongside blood RNA obtained from unsorted whole blood, germline DNA was also extracted. The sequencing sample was made of peripheral blood. These receptors were taken from a middle-aged man with primary liver carcinoma and hepatitis B virus infection.

This clonotype was seen more than once but under ten times. The rearrangement joins TRBV28 to TRBJ2-1, with 8 bases lining up with TRBD1. Unmatched junction bases numbered 12, after V lost 4 bases and J lost 7 bases. The CDR3 totals 16 residues. Germline-derived CDR1 and CDR2 are MDHEN and SYDVKM. The CDR3 sequence is CASSSAGTGIGNEQFF. In DNA form, the CDR3 reads TGTGCCAGCAGTTCCGCCGGGACAGGAATAGGGAATGAGCAGTTCTTC.

Notes on this clonotype: At one of its ends the junction is not consistent with the germline gene, which may arise from a read error. The rearrangement joins TRBV6-2 or TRBV6-3 to TRBJ2-1, with D possibly TRBD1 on 5 matching bases. The CDR3 covers 17 residues. CDR1 is MNHEY, CDR2 SVGEGT, per germline. The DNA for the CDR3 is TGTGCCAGCAGTTCTGCCGTGACAGATGTCTCCTGCAATGAGCAGTTCTTC. Residues: CASSSAVTDVSCNEQFF.

A remark on this clonotype: One base away lies a much larger clone, so this may be a sequencing read error. The conserved closing phenylalanine or tryptophan is absent in this CDR3, likely reflecting a read error. The chain links TRBV6-5 to TRBJ2-2; D call uncertain. The germline CDR1 and CDR2 sequences are MNHEY and SVGAGI. This CDR3 is built from 15 residues. V was shortened by 5 bases and J by 6 bases, with 16 bases between the two germline ends. For the CDR3, the DNA is TGTGCCAGCAGTAAGACTGCCGGCGTTCCCGGGGAGCTGTTTTCT. It translates to CASSKTAGVPGELFS.

This clonotype was recorded at least ten times. V gene TRBV6-5 combines with J gene TRBJ1-3; D perhaps matches TRBD1 (6 bases). Trimming removed 2 bases at V and 0 bases at J, with 11 bases between. The length of the CDR3 is 16 residues. Germline V lookup: CDR1 MNHEY, CDR2 SVGAGI. In DNA, the CDR3 is TGTGCCAGCAGTTACGTTCAGGGGAGCTCTGGAAACACCATATATTTT. Its translation is CASSYVQGSSGNTIYF.

With regard to this clonotype: A read error may be the cause here, since a much bigger clone is one base away. The gene calls are TRBV6-1 and TRBJ2-2; D is unresolved. The CDR3 extends over 14 amino acids. Looked up from germline, CDR1 is MNHNS and CDR2 is SASEGT. CDR3 sequence: CANSEVVNTGELFF. As DNA, the CDR3 is TGTGCCAACAGTGAAGTTGTGAACACCGGGGAGCTGTTTTTT.

The chain couples TRBV18 to TRBJ1-5; unclear D gene. CDR3 length equals 13 residues. With 1 base removed from V and 6 bases from J, the gap between germline ends came to 7 bases. From germline, CDR1 is KGHSH and CDR2 LQKENI. The CDR3 spells CASSPQDSQPQHF. In DNA, the CDR3 is TGTGCCAGCTCACCACAGGATAGTCAGCCCCAGCATTTT.

In the case of this clonotype: As the CDR3 is not closed by the conserved phenylalanine or tryptophan, this likely results from a read error. The rearrangement uses TRBV28 and TRBJ1-5; no firm D call. This CDR3 is built from 12 residues. V lost 1 base and J lost 9, with 7 bases in between. Germline values: CDR1 MDHEN, CDR2 SYDVKM. The CDR3 DNA is TGTGCCAGCAGTTTATTAAGAGGGCCCCAGCATCTT. Translation: CASSLLRGPQHL.

In the case of this clonotype: One junction end does not reproduce the germline sequence, and a read error may be involved. J is TRBJ2-1 and V is TRBV7-9, with 9 nucleotides matching TRBD2. The length of the CDR3 is 18 residues. Germline assignment: CDR1 SEHNR and CDR2 FQNEAQ (reference sequence). The DNA of the CDR3 is TGTGCCAGCAGCTTAGCGGCTACTAGCGGGCCGGAGGGCGATGAGCAGTTATTC. It is translated as CASSLAATSGPEGDEQLF. Looking up the rest from reference TRBV7-9 and TRBJ2-1 gives the full variable domain: DTGVSQNPRHKITKRGQNVTFRCDPISEHNRLYWYRQTLGQGPEFLTYFQNEAQLEKSRLLSDRFSAERPKGSFSTLEIQRTEQGDSAMYLCASSLAATSGPEGDEQLFGPGTRLTVL.

This clonotype was counted at least ten times. V usage is TRBV6-5 and J usage is TRBJ1-6; a weak D match, TRBD1 (5 bases). The CDR3 contains 15 residues. Deletions cut 5 bases from V and 6 bases from J, with 14 bases between. From germline, CDR1 is MNHEY and CDR2 SVGAGI. CDR3 loop: CASSTGSQANSPLHF. The CDR3 nucleotides are TGTGCCAGCAGTACAGGTTCGCAGGCTAATTCACCCCTCCACTTT.

Concerning this clonotype itself: A much larger clonotype is one base distant, so this may be a read error. Here the CDR3 omits its conserved ending phenylalanine or tryptophan, so a read error is the likely source. V gene TRBV6-1 combines with J gene TRBJ1-2; TRBD1 might be the D (6 bases). The CDR3 has 14 residues. CDR1 MNHNS and CDR2 SASEGT come from the germline V gene. Trimming stripped 5 bases from V and 3 bases from J, with 13 bases between. In nucleotides, the CDR3 is TGTGCCAGCAGTCTGGCAGGGGCGGACTATGGCTACACCTTA. Translated: CASSLAGADYGYTL.

As regards this clonotype: A much more abundant neighbour one base away suggests this may be a read error. In this CDR3 the conserved last residue, phenylalanine or tryptophan, is missing, so a read error is likely. The limits of the CDR3 on the DNA are not certain, so only TCRdb's listed CDR3 is given. The chain is built from TRBV5-5 and TRBJ2-3; TRBD2, the table's D call, lacks a check against the DNA. Counting both end residues, the CDR3 totals 13 amino acids. Germline V gene sequence: CDR1 SGHKS, CDR2 YYEKEE (reference sequence). CDR3 in amino acids: CASSLGAREAGYL.

As regards this clonotype: An end of the junction differs from the germline gene, which may be a read error. The chain links TRBV11-2 to TRBJ2-7; D call uncertain. The germline V gene has CDR1 SGHAT and CDR2 FQNNGV. CDR3 length: 14 amino acids. CDR3 sequence reads: CASNLARFGYEQYF. The CDR3 coding sequence is TGTGCCAGCAACTTAGCCAGGTTCGGCTATGAGCAGTACTTC.

This clonotype was recorded a few times. The V and J genes are TRBV5-6 and TRBJ2-3, with unresolved D. Germline values: CDR1 SGHDT, CDR2 YYEEEE. This CDR3 comprises 14 residues. V was trimmed by 1 base and J by 6 bases, leaving 12 bases between them. The DNA of the CDR3 is TGTGCCAGCAGCTTGCCCGGATCTGGCGATACGCAGTATTTT. It is translated as CASSLPGSGDTQYF.

Concerning this clonotype itself: This sequence may be a read error, since a much larger clone differs from it by one base. The J gene is TRBJ1-1, the V gene TRBV5-6, with a possible D match to TRBD1 (6 bases). Germline CDR1 SGHDT, CDR2 YYEEEE. The V and J ends lost 8 bases and 4 bases respectively, with 18 bases between them. The CDR3 has 14 amino acids. CDR3 nucleotide sequence: TGTGCCAGGAGCCTGCTACAGGGACGCACTGAAGCTTTCTTT. It encodes CARSLLQGRTEAFF. Full variable domain (remainder filled in from reference TRBV5-6 and TRBJ1-1): DAGVTQSPTHLIKTRGQQVTLRCSPKSGHDTVSWYQQALGQGPQFIFQYYEEEERQRGNFPDRFSGHQFPNYSSELNVNALLLGDSALYLCARSLLQGRTEAFFGQGTRLTVV.

This clonotype was seen a handful of times. CDR3: CASSWGLAGGQETQYF. The CDR3 region has the DNA TGTGCCAGCAGCTGGGGCCTGGCAGGGGGCCAAGAGACCCAGTACTTC. The chain links TRBV5-4 to TRBJ2-5, with 7 positions matching TRBD1. CDR1 SGHNT and CDR2 YYREEE come from the germline V gene (reference sequence). V lost 3 bases to trimming and J lost 1 base; unmatched junction nucleotides: 9. This CDR3 is built from 16 residues.

This clonotype was detected once. A read error may explain this, as a much larger clone is one base away. The rearrangement uses TRBV6-5 and TRBJ2-7; 7 nucleotides align to TRBD1. V gave up 9 bases and J gave up 10 bases; unmatched junction bases: 6. Germline V gene sequence: CDR1 MNHEY, CDR2 SVGAGI. The CDR3 has 10 amino acids. The CDR3 DNA reads as TGTGCCAGAACAGGGGTCGATCAGTACTTC. Translating it yields CARTGVDQYF.

This clonotype was picked up many times. This chain links TRBV6-2 or TRBV6-3 with TRBJ2-3; possible D gene TRBD2, 6 bases. V was cut by 6 bases and J by 2 bases, with 12 bases left in between. Per the germline V gene, CDR1 is MNHEY and CDR2 is SVGEGT. The CDR3 covers 14 residues. CDR3 sequence (DNA): TGTGCCAGCAGGAAAGCGGGCGACACAGATACGCAGTATTTT. Its protein is CASRKAGDTDTQYF.

For this clonotype: This may stem from a read error, because a much larger clone lies one nucleotide away. Lacking the conserved final phenylalanine or tryptophan, this CDR3 likely reflects a read error. The chain carries TRBV12-3 or TRBV12-4 and TRBJ2-7, with D perhaps being TRBD1 or TRBD2 (5 bases each). This CDR3 has 14 residues. The V and J ends lost 6 bases and 5 bases respectively, with 17 bases between them. CDR3 in DNA: TGTGCCAGCAGCCCCGGGACGGGCCACAACGAGCAGTACATC. It translates to CASSPGTGHNEQYI.

Points on this clonotype: A much larger clone differs from this one at a single base, so this may be a read error. The gene calls are TRBV29-1 and TRBJ2-1, with TRBD2 identical over 11 bases. The germline CDR1 and CDR2 sequences are SQVTM and ANQGSEA. This CDR3 is built from 15 residues. Germline trimming cut 3 bases from V and 9 bases from J; bases unmatched to any gene: 10. The CDR3 reads CSVEARLAGYSEQFF. The CDR3 DNA reads TGCAGCGTTGAGGCACGACTAGCGGGATATAGTGAGCAGTTCTTC.

Concerning this clonotype: A read error is possible here, since a much larger clone lies one base away. The CDR3 loop is CSVRTSGRYEQYF. CDR3 bases: TGCAGCGTCAGGACTAGCGGGAGATACGAGCAGTACTTC. V is TRBV29-1 and J is TRBJ2-7; 13 nucleotides line up with TRBD2. In germline, CDR1 is SQVTM, CDR2 ANQGSEA. The CDR3 length is 13 residues. V lost 6 bases, J lost 4 bases, and 3 bases stayed unmatched.